The rows below give T cell receptor beta chains drawn from one sample of a study of blood T cell repertoires in COVID-19. Some clones are missing from TCRdb's copy, which holds only in-frame ones; the method was immunoSEQ multiplex PCR. The data hold approximately 300,000 clones, with around 90% observed a single time. The sample was peripheral blood. The receptors stem from a woman in her 30s with COVID-19, enrolled during active disease. The CDR3 runs from the conserved cysteine through the conserved F or W. Each record gives: clone size, D gene, V gene, J gene, CDR3 DNA, CDR3 protein. A D gene is named only where the DNA matches it firmly. Clone sizes are given selectively: once, few, many, or a class where the clone is expanded.

.,.,TRBV12-3/TRBV12-4,TRBJ2-7,TGTGCCAGCAGCCTAACCTACGAGCAGTACTTC,CASSLTYEQYF
.,.,TRBV30,TRBJ1-5,TGTGCCTGGAGCCGAGACAACAATCAGCCCCAGCATTTT,CAWSRDNNQPQHF
.,TRBD2,TRBV6-5,TRBJ2-3,TGTGCCAGCAGTTCCTTGACTAGCGCTAACACAGATACGCAGTATTTT,CASSSLTSANTDTQYF
.,.,TRBV4-2,TRBJ2-7,TGTGCCAGCAGCCAAGTTGGGGGCCACGAGCAGTACTTC,CASSQVGGHEQYF
.,.,TRBV5-1,TRBJ2-3,TGCGCCAGCAGCCCCACCAGAGATACGCAGTATTTT,CASSPTRDTQYF
.,TRBD1,TRBV6-2/TRBV6-3,TRBJ1-2,TGTGCCAGCAGTTCGAGTATCACAGGGGGCAGGGATGGCTACACCTTC,CASSSSITGGRDGYTF
.,.,TRBV21-1,TRBJ1-5,TGTGCCAGCAGCAAAGCGGGGCTCCCGGACAATCAGCCCCAGCATTTT,CASSKAGLPDNQPQHF
.,TRBD2,TRBV30,TRBJ2-1,TGTGCCTGGAATTGGGGTGATAGCGGGAGCATCTACAATGAGCAGTTCTTC,CAWNWGDSGSIYNEQFF
.,TRBD1,TRBV15,TRBJ1-5,TGTGCCACTTTGGCGACAGGGGAACGGGGGCAGCCCCAGCATTTT,CATLATGERGQPQHF
.,TRBD1,TRBV5-4,TRBJ1-2,TGTGCCAGCAGCGCGGACAGGACCTATGGCTACACCTTC,CASSADRTYGYTF
.,.,TRBV28,TRBJ1-2,TGTGCCAGCAGTTTATTACCAGGGTCCGGGGGCTACACCTTC,CASSLLPGSGGYTF
.,TRBD2,TRBV18,TRBJ2-7,TGTGCCAGCTCACCCCGGACTAGCCTCTACGAGCAGTACTTC,CASSPRTSLYEQYF
.,TRBD1,TRBV9,TRBJ2-5,TGTGCCAGCAGCACAGGGGTTGGGCAAGAGACCCAGTACTTC,CASSTGVGQETQYF
.,.,TRBV18,TRBJ2-7,TGTGCCAGCTCACTCCCCCCGGAGGGCAGAGGGTACGAGCAGTACTTC,CASSLPPEGRGYEQYF
.,TRBD1,TRBV28,TRBJ1-5,TGTGCCAGCAGCCCACAGGGGGTCAATCAGCCCCAGCATTTT,CASSPQGVNQPQHF
.,TRBD2,TRBV11-2,TRBJ2-4,TGTGCCAGCAGTTGGAGCGGGGGCGCTGGCAAAAACATTCAGTACTTC,CASSWSGGAGKNIQYF
.,.,TRBV6-1,TRBJ2-2,TGTGCCAGCAGTGAACTCCGACAGATCGGGGAGCTGTTTTTT,CASSELRQIGELFF
.,.,TRBV9,TRBJ1-1,TGTGCCAGCAGCGTATACGAGGGCACTGAAGCTTTCTTT,CASSVYEGTEAFF
.,TRBD2,TRBV4-3,TRBJ2-2,TGCGCCAGCAGCCAATCATGGACTAGCGGGAGCCCCGGGGAGCTGTTTTTT,CASSQSWTSGSPGELFF
.,TRBD1,TRBV6-5,TRBJ2-7,TGTGCCAGCAGTTACGCGGAGGGACAGGGGGCGGGGGAGCAGTACTTC,CASSYAEGQGAGEQYF
.,TRBD1,TRBV19,TRBJ2-7,TGTGCCAGTAGTATAGGCCAGGGGGCCCGTGAGCAGTACTTC,CASSIGQGAREQYF
.,.,TRBV5-1,TRBJ1-1,TGCGCCTCCCGAGGGCGGGATGGCACTGAAGCTTTCTTT,CASRGRDGTEAFF
.,.,TRBV30,TRBJ2-7,TGTGCCCTTAACGAGCAGTACTTC,CALNEQYF
.,.,TRBV2,TRBJ1-6,TGTGCCAGCCGGGAGGGGCGGAATTCACCCCTCCACTTT,CASREGRNSPLHF
.,TRBD2,TRBV5-4,TRBJ2-3,TGTGCCAGCAGCTTACTCCTTCCGCGGGGGGATACGCAGTATTTT,CASSLLLPRGDTQYF
.,TRBD1,TRBV6-5,TRBJ2-3,TGTGCCAGCAGTTATCGACGGGAAGGGGGCGAAGATAAGTATTTT,CASSYRREGGEDKYF
.,TRBD1,TRBV2,TRBJ1-5,TGTGCCAGCAGGGACAGGGGTGGTCAGCCCCAGCATTTT,CASRDRGGQPQHF
.,TRBD2,TRBV2,TRBJ2-7,TGTGCCAGCAGTAGGACTAGCTACGAGCAGTACTTC,CASSRTSYEQYF
.,.,TRBV27,TRBJ1-1,TGTGCCAGCAGTTTATCAGGGGGGGACACTGAAGCTTTCTTT,CASSLSGGDTEAFF
.,.,TRBV6-5,TRBJ1-4,TGTGCCAGCAGTCTAGGCTCGCCTAATGAAAAACTGTTTTTT,CASSLGSPNEKLFF
.,TRBD1,TRBV7-9,TRBJ1-1,TGTGCCAGCAGACCAGGGGACAGGGGGATGGGCACTGAAGCTTTCTTT,CASRPGDRGMGTEAFF
few,.,TRBV7-9,TRBJ2-1,TGTGCCAGCAGCTTAGCGTCGATTCGGAATGAGCAGTTCTTC,CASSLASIRNEQFF
.,TRBD2,TRBV19,TRBJ2-1,TGTGCCAGTAGTCCACTCACTAGCGGGAGAGTAGGGGAGCAGTTCTTC,CASSPLTSGRVGEQFF
.,TRBD1,TRBV6-6,TRBJ1-5,TGTGCCAGCAGTGACAGGGTGGGTCAGCCCCAGCATTTT,CASSDRVGQPQHF
.,TRBD1,TRBV19,TRBJ1-4,TGTGCCAGTAGTCCGGTACAGGGGGAGGAAAAACTGTTTTTT,CASSPVQGEEKLFF
few,TRBD1,TRBV30,TRBJ2-7,TGTGCCTTAAAATCCGGGACAGGCATCTCCGAGCAGTACTTC,CALKSGTGISEQYF
.,TRBD2,TRBV13,TRBJ2-7,TGTGCCAGCAGCTATGCCGGGGGGGTCCCGCCCTACGGGCAGTACTTC,CASSYAGGVPPYGQYF
.,.,TRBV25-1,TRBJ1-1,TGTGCCAGCCAGGGAAGTGGAGCTTTCTTT,CASQGSGAFF
.,.,TRBV5-5,TRBJ1-1,TGTGCCAGCAGCCCCGTTTCCGGGTCCGAAGCTTTCTTT,CASSPVSGSEAFF
.,TRBD2,TRBV29-1,TRBJ2-1,TGCAGCGTTATAGCGGGAGTCGATGAGCAGTTCTTC,CSVIAGVDEQFF
.,TRBD1,TRBV18,TRBJ2-2,TGTGCCAGCTCACAGCGGGACAGGGGGCTGGCCGGGGAGCTGTTTTTT,CASSQRDRGLAGELFF
.,TRBD1,TRBV6-5,TRBJ1-2,TGTGCCAGCAGGGACAGGGAGCGGTGGTATGGCTACACCTTC,CASRDRERWYGYTF
.,TRBD1,TRBV5-1,TRBJ1-1,TGCGCCAGCAGCCAAATCCGGGACAGAGCTTCTGAAGCTTTCTTT,CASSQIRDRASEAFF
.,.,TRBV14,TRBJ2-2,TGTGCCAGCAGCCAAGGGAGGGCTAGGGGAAGCACCGGGGAGCTGTTTTTT,CASSQGRARGSTGELFF
.,TRBD1,TRBV18,TRBJ1-4,TGTGCCAGCTCTCCGACAGGGGATCCGGCTAATGAAAAACTGTTTTTT,CASSPTGDPANEKLFF
.,TRBD2,TRBV19,TRBJ2-1,TGTGCCAGTAGCGGCGGGCTTCTAGCGGGAGTAAACTACAATGAGCAGTTCTTC,CASSGGLLAGVNYNEQFF
.,TRBD1,TRBV13,TRBJ2-1,TGTGCCAGCAGCCCGCCGGACAGGGGAAACTACAATGAGCAGTTCTTC,CASSPPDRGNYNEQFF
.,TRBD2,TRBV2,TRBJ2-7,TGTGCCAGCGGGAGACTCGGGGGGGAGCAGTACTTC,CASGRLGGEQYF
few,.,TRBV9,TRBJ1-4,TGTGCCAGCAGCCCCCGAAGTGGAGACGCAACTAATGAAAAACTGTTTTTT,CASSPRSGDATNEKLFF
.,TRBD2,TRBV11-2,TRBJ2-1,TGTGCCAGCAGCTTAGATCCGACTAGCGGGGGTAGTAAGCAGTTCTTC,CASSLDPTSGGSKQFF
.,.,TRBV28,TRBJ1-5,TGTGCCAGCAGTTTTGCCCCGGGTGGACAGCCCCAGCATTTT,CASSFAPGGQPQHF
.,.,TRBV10-3,TRBJ1-5,TGTGCCATCAGTGAGTCCACAGATAGCAATCAGCCCCAGCATTTT,CAISESTDSNQPQHF
.,.,TRBV28,TRBJ2-3,TGTGCCAGCAGTTTACCCCAGGGTGAGACAGATACGCAGTATTTT,CASSLPQGETDTQYF
.,TRBD2,TRBV6-1,TRBJ2-5,TGTGCCAGCAGTGGGGAAAGGACTAGCGGGAAAGAGACCCAGTACTTC,CASSGERTSGKETQYF